Shown below are 10 T cell receptor beta chains from a single sample sequenced in a study of T cell responses to AZD1222 COVID-19 vaccine. TCRdb's copy holds only in-frame clones and misses some; the assay was immunoSEQ multiplex PCR. The profile shows roughly 120,000 clones, 70% to 90% of them singletons. The material was peripheral blood, obtained 28 days after the second AZD1222 dose. The receptors shown here come from an adult who received the AZD1222 COVID-19 vaccine.

The chain joins TRBV10-2 to TRBJ2-3; D is unresolved. Germline CDR1 WSHSY, CDR2 SAAADI. The V end was cut by 10 bases, the J end by 2 bases, with 13 bases between. The CDR3 is 13 residues long. DNA of the CDR3: TGCGCCATGGGAATTGGGCCCACAGATACGCAGTATTTT. Amino acids: CAMGIGPTDTQYF.

The CDR3 loop reads CASSYGQGSFISGYTF. The CDR3 region has the DNA TGTGCCAGCAGTTACGGACAGGGTTCGTTTATTTCTGGCTACACCTTC. The chain combines TRBV6-6 with TRBJ1-2; 8 bases are shared with TRBD1. Germline V gives CDR1 MNHNY, CDR2 SVGAGI (reference sequence). V was pared by 2 bases and J by 7 bases, with 12 bases of the junction left unmatched. CDR3 size: 16 residues.

The chain couples TRBV6-5 to TRBJ2-7, with D unresolved. Germline CDR1 and CDR2: MNHEY and SVGAGI. V was shortened by 5 bases and J by 3 bases, with 11 bases between the two germline ends. The CDR3 contains 13 residues. As DNA, the CDR3 is TGTGCCAGCAGTCAGACGAAGGGCTACGAGCAGTACTTC. Its translation is CASSQTKGYEQYF.

The chain employs TRBV6-2 or TRBV6-3 and TRBJ1-1; D not resolved. Trimming stripped 5 bases from V and 4 bases from J, with 11 bases between. The CDR3 loop spans 13 amino acids. Germline CDR1 MNHEY, CDR2 SVGEGT. Here the CDR3 reads CASSIAVGTEAFF. CDR3 bases: TGTGCCAGCAGTATCGCAGTGGGCACTGAAGCTTTCTTT.

V usage is TRBV10-3 and J usage is TRBJ1-2; 8 bases map to TRBD1. V shed 11 bases and J 4 bases; nucleotides not matched to a gene: 6. The CDR3 is 12 residues long. Germline assignment: CDR1 ENHRY and CDR2 SYGVKD. The DNA for the CDR3 is TGTGCCTCACAGACAGGGGCCTATGGCTACACCTTC. Encoded protein: CASQTGAYGYTF.

V and J are TRBV4-3 and TRBJ2-3; TRBD2 matches at 11 bases. The CDR3 covers 18 residues. Germline V lookup: CDR1 LGHNA, CDR2 YSLEER. The J segment lost 3 bases and the V segment lost 0 bases, leaving 8 bases of the junction unmatched. DNA for the CDR3: TGCGCCAGCAGCCAAGAGGGGGGAACTAGCGGGAGAACAGATACGCAGTATTTT. Translated, it gives CASSQEGGTSGRTDTQYF.

This clone has just one count. The chain recombines TRBV6-1 with TRBJ2-7; no clear D. The CDR3 runs 12 residues. Trimming pared 5 bases from V and 3 bases from J, leaving 8 bases between. CDR1 and CDR2 (germline): MNHNS, SASEGT. CDR3 sequence reads: CASSQSFYEQYF. The DNA for the CDR3 is TGTGCCAGCAGTCAATCGTTCTACGAGCAGTACTTC.

The rearrangement links TRBV7-6 to TRBJ1-3; no firm D call. The CDR3 contains 17 residues. The germline V and J ends were trimmed by 1 base and 0 bases, with 13 bases remaining between them. Germline V CDR1 and CDR2: SGHVS, FNYEAQ. In nucleotides, the CDR3 is TGTGCCAGCAGCTTAGTAGCGGCAACCGGCTCTGGAAACACCATATATTTT. This encodes CASSLVAATGSGNTIYF.

The J gene is TRBJ1-2, the V gene TRBV19; 8 bases line up with TRBD1. The CDR3 is made up of 15 amino acids. The junction had 10 bases not matched to a gene; V was cut back by 6 bases and J by 4 bases. Germline loops: CDR1 LNHDA, CDR2 SQIVND (reference sequence). The CDR3 nucleotides read TGTGCCAGTAGGAATCAGGGGGCGCTGAGCTATGGCTACACCTTC. Protein sequence: CASRNQGALSYGYTF.

The chain combines TRBV28 with TRBJ1-3; D is unclear. Per germline, CDR1 MDHEN and CDR2 SYDVKM. CDR3 length: 11 residues. The V end lost 4 bases, the J end lost 2 bases, and 0 bases lay between the germline ends. The CDR3 region has the DNA TGTGCCAGCAGTTCTGGAAACACCATATATTTT. Protein: CASSSGNTIYF. The variable domain in full, completed from reference TRBV28 and TRBJ1-3, reads DVKVTQSSRYLVKRTGEKVFLECVQDMDHENMFWYRQDPGLGLRLIYFSYDVKMKEKGDIPEGYSVSREKKERFSLILESASTNQTSMYLCASSSGNTIYFGEGSWLTVV.